What follows are 9 T cell receptor beta chains derived from one specimen sequenced in a study of cytomegalovirus exposure and HLA in healthy donors (dated by TCRdb to 2017 to 2019). The library was made by the immunoSEQ multiplex PCR assay. The multiplex PCR relied on a mix of 60 forward primers for TCR Vbeta segments and 13 reverse primers for TCR Jbeta segments. In its TCRdb copy, this immuneACCESS table keeps in-frame sequences only and misses some clones. Where compared with another copy, unresolved V genes explain less than half of these, and the others have no known cause. The sample table shows 160,000 or so clones, and 80% to 85% are seen once. Clones ranked in the top ten supply 8.5% of the sample. The material sequenced was PBMCs. These receptors were collected from a male donor in good health and CMV-seropositive.

The rearrangement uses TRBV5-1 and TRBJ2-3, with 10 bases identical to TRBD2. The CDR3 is 16 residues long. V lost 0 bases, J lost 0 bases, and 1 base stayed unmatched. Germline V gene data show CDR1 as SGHRS and CDR2 as YFSETQ. The CDR3 reads CASSLGSGGSTDTQYF. CDR3 in DNA: TGCGCCAGCAGCTTGGGTAGCGGGGGGAGCACAGATACGCAGTATTTT.

CDR3 in amino acids: CASSQAGVNYGYTF. The CDR3 DNA reads as TGTGCCAGCTCACAGGCAGGGGTTAACTATGGCTACACCTTC. The chain is built from TRBV14 and TRBJ1-2, with a possible D match to TRBD1 (6 bases). Trimming removed 8 bases at V and 1 base at J, with 14 bases between. The CDR3 is made up of 14 amino acids. Germline values: CDR1 SGHDN, CDR2 FVKESK.

The rearrangement joins TRBV10-2 to TRBJ1-3; perhaps TRBD1 as D (6 bases). The germline V and J ends were trimmed by 8 bases and 6 bases, with 11 bases remaining between them. This CDR3 region has 12 residues. Germline assignment: CDR1 WSHSY and CDR2 SAAADI. DNA of the CDR3: TGCGCCAGCGGGCAGGGGTCAAACACCATATATTTT. Translated, it gives CASGQGSNTIYF.

This clone was recorded a few times. The J gene is TRBJ2-2, the V gene TRBV19; 9 nucleotides match TRBD1. Germline-derived CDR1 and CDR2 are LNHDA and SQIVND (reference sequence). V trimming: 3 bases; J trimming: 3 bases; junction bases outside the gene matches: 2. The CDR3 sequence is 15 residues long. Here the CDR3 DNA reads TGTGCCAGTAGTATTGGGACAGGGTACACCGGGGAGCTGTTTTTT. Its translation is CASSIGTGYTGELFF.

The chain employs TRBV5-1 and TRBJ1-1; no clear D. The CDR3 loop spans 13 amino acids. V lost 1 base and J 1 base, leaving 5 bases between the germline ends. Per the germline V gene, CDR1 is SGHRS and CDR2 is YFSETQ. The CDR3 here is CASSLNRNTEAFF. CDR3 nucleotides: TGCGCCAGCAGCTTGAACAGGAACACTGAAGCTTTCTTT.

The chain employs TRBV29-1 and TRBJ1-1; D call uncertain. From germline, CDR1 is SQVTM and CDR2 ANQGSEA. This CDR3 spans 14 amino acids. Deletions cut 7 bases from V and 0 bases from J, with 15 bases between. The CDR3 spells CSAAGLLLNTEAFF. For the CDR3, the DNA is TGCAGCGCCGCCGGACTGCTATTGAACACTGAAGCTTTCTTT.

The chain recombines TRBV27 with TRBJ2-5; 11 bases align to TRBD2. Looked up from germline, CDR1 is MNHEY and CDR2 is SMNVEV (reference sequence). After removal of 3 bases from V and 4 bases from J, the junction contained 13 bases not matched to a gene. The CDR3 runs to 18 residues. The DNA for the CDR3 is TGTGCCAGCAGTTTCCTATCCTTAGCGGGAGGGCCGAGAGAGACCCAGTACTTC. It yields the protein CASSFLSLAGGPRETQYF.

In its sample, this clone was seen a few times. The chain links TRBV28 to TRBJ2-3, with 9 bases aligning to TRBD1. The CDR3 is 15 amino acids. J was trimmed by 1 base and V by 2 bases; bases with no gene match: 1. Germline values: CDR1 MDHEN, CDR2 SYDVKM. The CDR3 protein is CASSLRTGGTDTQYF. The CDR3, as DNA: TGTGCCAGCAGTTTACGGACAGGGGGCACAGATACGCAGTATTTT.

The chain couples TRBV5-6 to TRBJ2-7; tentatively, D is TRBD2 (7 bases). V was clipped by 5 bases and J by 3 bases, with 12 bases between them. The CDR3 has 13 residues. Germline values: CDR1 SGHDT, CDR2 YYEEEE. This CDR3 is CASRGGDGYEQYF. The CDR3 DNA reads TGTGCCAGCAGAGGGGGGGACGGCTACGAGCAGTACTTC.